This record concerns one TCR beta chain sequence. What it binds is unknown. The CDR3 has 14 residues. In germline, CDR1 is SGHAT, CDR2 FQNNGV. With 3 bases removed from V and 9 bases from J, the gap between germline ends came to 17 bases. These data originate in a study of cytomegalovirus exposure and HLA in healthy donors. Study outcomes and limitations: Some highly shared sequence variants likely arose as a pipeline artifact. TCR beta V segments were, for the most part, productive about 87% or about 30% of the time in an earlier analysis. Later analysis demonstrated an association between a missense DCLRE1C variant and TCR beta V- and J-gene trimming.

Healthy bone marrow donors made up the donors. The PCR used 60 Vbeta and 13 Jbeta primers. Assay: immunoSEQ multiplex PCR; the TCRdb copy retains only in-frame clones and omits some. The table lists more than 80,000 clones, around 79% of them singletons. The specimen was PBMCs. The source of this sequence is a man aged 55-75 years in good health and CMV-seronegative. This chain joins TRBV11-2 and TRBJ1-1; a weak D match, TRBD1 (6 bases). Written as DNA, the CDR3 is TGTGCCAGCAGCTTGGATCCTAATCAGGGGCAAGCTTTCTTT. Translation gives CASSLDPNQGQAFF.